The present TCR beta chain was sequenced within a study of blood T cell repertoires in COVID-19. On the study more broadly: Samples representing acute and convalescent COVID-19 were sourced from the United States, Italy and Spain. T cells, B-cell-depleted T cells, or PBMCs supplied cDNA or gDNA.

Germline CDR1 reads SGDLS; CDR2 reads YYNGEE. The CDR3 spans 18 residues. V shed 4 bases, J shed 0 bases, and the junction held 9 bases outside the gene matches. The method was immunoSEQ multiplex PCR; TCRdb's version includes in-frame clones alone and lacks a portion of them. The sample lists around 130,000 clones, roughly 79% occurring once. The gene calls are TRBV9 and TRBJ2-6, with TRBD1 identical over 8 bases. The TCR was taken from a man at least 80 years old with acute or convalescent COVID-19. The sample consisted of peripheral blood. CDR3 DNA: TGTGCCAGCAGCAACGCCCGACAGGGGAACTCTGGGGCCAACGTCCTGACTTTC. Translating it yields CASSNARQGNSGANVLTF.